A selection of T cell receptor beta chains follows, all from one sample in a study of cytomegalovirus exposure and HLA in healthy donors. The protocol was immunoSEQ multiplex PCR, while the TCRdb copy is restricted to in-frame clones and leaves out a portion. The table lists 100,000 to 150,000 clones, over 60% of them singletons, with around 1.8% in the top ten. Sample: PBMCs. Every receptor here comes from a man aged 45-60 years in good health and CMV-seronegative. CDR3s leave out the opening cysteine and the closing phenylalanine or tryptophan. A D gene is named only where the DNA matches it firmly.

d_call j_call v_call cdr3_aa
- TRBJ2-5 TRBV6-1 ASSEVSAGETQY
- TRBJ1-5 TRBV5-4 ASSLGGRSNQPQH
TRBD2 TRBJ2-5 TRBV4-2 ASARGGPRSGGGQETQY
TRBD1 TRBJ1-1 TRBV7-2 ASSLVQGVSTEAF
TRBD1 TRBJ1-1 TRBV5-5 ASSRGWDRRNTEAF
- TRBJ1-5 TRBV2 ASRQGGSDNQPQH
- TRBJ1-1 TRBV6-1 ASSEPRGGIGTEAF
TRBD1 TRBJ1-2 TRBV7-2 ASSLASTGGLYGYT
- TRBJ1-1 TRBV9 ASSVSRYDGTEAF
TRBD1 TRBJ1-2 TRBV5-4 ASSQTGGYGYT
- TRBJ1-4 TRBV7-8 ASSLLNSDNEKLF
- TRBJ2-1 TRBV5-6 ASSLVGGADYNEQF
- TRBJ1-2 TRBV18 ASSPEYATGSVYNYGYT
- TRBJ2-3 TRBV2 ASSSGLITDTQY
- TRBJ1-6 TRBV5-1 ASSGGTNSPLH
TRBD2 TRBJ2-7 TRBV6-5 ASSSSGGDINAQY
- TRBJ2-2 TRBV6-6 ASSGGGSGELF
TRBD2 TRBJ2-1 TRBV2 ASSELSSGGNQF
- TRBJ1-2 TRBV6-4 ASSDEQGHAWVEGYT
- TRBJ1-4 TRBV4-2 ASSQERLSEKLF
- TRBJ2-3 TRBV11-1 ASSLASREDTQY
- TRBJ2-1 TRBV27 ASSSQYNEQF
TRBD1 TRBJ1-1 TRBV28 ASSLAGGYTEAF
TRBD1 TRBJ1-1 TRBV28 ASDGRPQGQGAGAF
TRBD2 TRBJ2-3 TRBV2 ASTEPGLAADTQY
- TRBJ1-3 TRBV28 ASSFGPGVRNTIY
- TRBJ1-4 TRBV9 ASSVSLHEKLF
- TRBJ2-7 TRBV18 ASSLRRDEQY
- TRBJ2-5 TRBV5-1 ASSLGGTQETQY
TRBD1 TRBJ1-3 TRBV5-4 ASSQGQGESSGNTIY
- TRBJ2-3 TRBV6-1 ASSAGEIGDTQY
- TRBJ1-1 TRBV6-6 ASSYAPDRNTEAF
TRBD1 TRBJ2-5 TRBV19 ASRRQGAIETQY
- TRBJ1-5 TRBV5-1 ASSDSPDQPQH
TRBD1 TRBJ1-2 TRBV5-1 ASSLDGTGAGYT
- TRBJ2-5 TRBV6-6 ATMWGGQETQY
TRBD2 TRBJ2-1 TRBV7-2 ASSLATSGGAYNEQF